The T cell receptor beta chain described here comes from a study of regulatory T cells in long-lasting Graves disease. The time point is: newly diagnosed GD, antithyroid drugs for less than 3 months. From RNA extracted from PBMCs, the TCR library was made. Per germline, CDR1 MNHNS and CDR2 SASEGT. Trimming removed 8 bases from V and 3 bases from J, with 11 bases in between. The CDR3 is 12 amino acids. Study conclusions and caveats: Persistent cases favored TRBV28, TRBJ1-2 and TRBJ2-5. Newly diagnosed patients had higher TCR diversity than persistent Graves' patients did.

The sample holds many counts of this clonotype. Its specificity is unknown. TCR beta libraries were built with iRepertoire HTBI primers and Arm-PCR of CDR3 regions. Using its own MiXCR run on the multiplex PCR reads, TCRdb lists one record per CDR3 protein. The data contain about 540,000 distinct CDR3 sequences, approximately 15% of them singletons. This sample was shared with a second study, whose subject was T cells in Graves' hyperthyroidism and ophthalmopathy. That source notes: Stable hyperthyroidism: no ophthalmopathy progression over 18 months of follow-up. When the TCR CDR3 underwent first-round RT-PCR, the HTBI primer set was used.

The sequences come from peripheral blood mononuclear cells (PBMCs), collected at new diagnosis, from a patient treated with antithyroid drugs. The V call is TRBV6-1, the J call TRBJ2-7; D remains unclear. The clonotype originates from a man aged 25 to 40 with Graves disease. CDR3 loop: CASVSGLYEQYF. CDR3 in DNA: TGTGCCAGCGTCTCCGGCCTCTACGAGCAGTACTTC.